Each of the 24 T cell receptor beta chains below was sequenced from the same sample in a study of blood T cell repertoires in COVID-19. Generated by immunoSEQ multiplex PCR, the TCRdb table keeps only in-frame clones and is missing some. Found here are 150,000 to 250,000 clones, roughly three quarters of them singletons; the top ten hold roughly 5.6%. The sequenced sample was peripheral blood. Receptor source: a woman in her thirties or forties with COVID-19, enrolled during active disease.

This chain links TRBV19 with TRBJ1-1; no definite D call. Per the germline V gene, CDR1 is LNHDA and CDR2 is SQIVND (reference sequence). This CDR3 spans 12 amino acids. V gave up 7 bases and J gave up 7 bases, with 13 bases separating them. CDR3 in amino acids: CASTLARGEAFF. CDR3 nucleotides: TGTGCCAGTACGTTAGCTCGAGGTGAAGCTTTCTTT.

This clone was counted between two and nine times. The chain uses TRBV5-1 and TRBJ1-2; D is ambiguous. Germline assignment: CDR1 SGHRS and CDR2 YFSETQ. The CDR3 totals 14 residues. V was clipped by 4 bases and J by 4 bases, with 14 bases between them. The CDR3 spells CASSARGGSYGYTF. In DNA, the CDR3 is TGCGCCAGCAGCGCGAGAGGTGGTTCCTATGGCTACACCTTC.

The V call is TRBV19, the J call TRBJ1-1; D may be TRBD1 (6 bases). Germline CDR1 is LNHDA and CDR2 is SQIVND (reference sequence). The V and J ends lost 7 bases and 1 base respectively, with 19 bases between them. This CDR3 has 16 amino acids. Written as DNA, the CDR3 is TGTGCCAGTACCCCAATCAGAGGGACAACGAACACTGAAGCTTTCTTT. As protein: CASTPIRGTTNTEAFF.

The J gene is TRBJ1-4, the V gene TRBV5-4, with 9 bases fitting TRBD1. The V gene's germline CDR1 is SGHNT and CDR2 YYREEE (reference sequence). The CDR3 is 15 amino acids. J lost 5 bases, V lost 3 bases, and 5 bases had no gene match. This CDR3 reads CASSSRTGANEKLFF. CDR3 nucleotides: TGTGCCAGCAGCTCAAGGACAGGGGCAAATGAAAAACTGTTTTTT. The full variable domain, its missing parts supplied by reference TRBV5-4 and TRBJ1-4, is ETGVTQSPTHLIKTRGQQVTLRCSSQSGHNTVSWYQQALGQGPQFIFQYYREEENGRGNFPPRFSGLQFPNYSSELNVNALELDDSALYLCASSSRTGANEKLFFGSGTQLSVL.

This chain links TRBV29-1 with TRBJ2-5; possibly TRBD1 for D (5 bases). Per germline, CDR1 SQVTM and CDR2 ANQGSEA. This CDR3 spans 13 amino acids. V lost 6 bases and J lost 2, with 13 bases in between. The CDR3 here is CSVVQGGQETQYF. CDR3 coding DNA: TGCAGCGTAGTCCAGGGTGGGCAAGAGACCCAGTACTTC.

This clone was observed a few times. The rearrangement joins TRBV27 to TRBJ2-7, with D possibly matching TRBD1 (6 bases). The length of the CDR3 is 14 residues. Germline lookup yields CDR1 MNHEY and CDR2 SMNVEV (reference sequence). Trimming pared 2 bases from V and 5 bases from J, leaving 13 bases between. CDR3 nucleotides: TGTGCCAGCAGTTTAGGACAGACCCCCAACGAGCAGTACTTC. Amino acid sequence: CASSLGQTPNEQYF.

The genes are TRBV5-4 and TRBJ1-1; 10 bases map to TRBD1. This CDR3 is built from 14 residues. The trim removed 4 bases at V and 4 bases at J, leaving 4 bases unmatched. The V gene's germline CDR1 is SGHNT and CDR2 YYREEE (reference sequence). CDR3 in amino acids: CASSGTGAFTEAFF. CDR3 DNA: TGTGCCAGCAGCGGGACAGGGGCGTTCACTGAAGCTTTCTTT.

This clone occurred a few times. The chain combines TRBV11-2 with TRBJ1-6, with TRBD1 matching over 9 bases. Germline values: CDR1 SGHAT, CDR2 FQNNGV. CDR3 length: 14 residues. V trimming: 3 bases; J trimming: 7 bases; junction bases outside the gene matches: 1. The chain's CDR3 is CASSFGQGNSPLHF. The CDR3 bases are TGTGCCAGCAGCTTCGGACAGGGGAATTCACCCCTCCACTTT.

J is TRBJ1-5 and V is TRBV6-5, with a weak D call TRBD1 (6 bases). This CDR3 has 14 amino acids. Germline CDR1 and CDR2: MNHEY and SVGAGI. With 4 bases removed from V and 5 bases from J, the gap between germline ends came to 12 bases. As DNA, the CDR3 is TGTGCCAGCAGTTTACAGGGTCGGCATCAGCCCCAGCATTTT. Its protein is CASSLQGRHQPQHF.

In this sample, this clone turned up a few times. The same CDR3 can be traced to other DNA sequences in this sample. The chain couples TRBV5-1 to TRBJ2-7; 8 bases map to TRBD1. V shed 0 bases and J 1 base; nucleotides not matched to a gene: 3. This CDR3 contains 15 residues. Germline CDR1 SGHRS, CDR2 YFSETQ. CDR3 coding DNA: TGCGCCAGCAGCTTGGTTACAGGGGGGTCCTACGAGCAGTACTTC. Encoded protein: CASSLVTGGSYEQYF.

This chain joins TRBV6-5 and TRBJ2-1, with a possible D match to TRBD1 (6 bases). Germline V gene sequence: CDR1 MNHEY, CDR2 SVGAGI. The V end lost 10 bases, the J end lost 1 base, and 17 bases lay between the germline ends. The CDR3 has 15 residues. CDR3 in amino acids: CATCRGSVSYNEQFF. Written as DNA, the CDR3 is TGTGCCACCTGCAGGGGAAGCGTGTCCTACAATGAGCAGTTCTTC.

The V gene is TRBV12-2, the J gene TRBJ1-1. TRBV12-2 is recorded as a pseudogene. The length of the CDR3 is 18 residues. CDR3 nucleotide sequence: TGTGCAAGTCGCTCCGAATTTGGGAGTCCGGGGCGGGGTACTGAAGCTTTCTTT. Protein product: CASRSEFGSPGRGTEAFF.

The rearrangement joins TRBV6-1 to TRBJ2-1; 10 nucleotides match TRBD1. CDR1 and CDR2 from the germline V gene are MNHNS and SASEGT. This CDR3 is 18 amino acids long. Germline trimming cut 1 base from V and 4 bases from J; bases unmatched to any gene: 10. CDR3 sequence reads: CASSEVAPRQGAYNEQFF. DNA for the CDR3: TGTGCCAGCAGTGAAGTGGCCCCAAGACAGGGGGCATACAATGAGCAGTTCTTC.

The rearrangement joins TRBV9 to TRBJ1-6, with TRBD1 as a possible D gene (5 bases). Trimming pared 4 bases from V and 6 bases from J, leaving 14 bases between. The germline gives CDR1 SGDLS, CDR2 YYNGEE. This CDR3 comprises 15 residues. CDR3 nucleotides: TGTGCCAGCAGCCCACAGGACCCAGCTAATTCACCCCTCCACTTT. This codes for CASSPQDPANSPLHF.

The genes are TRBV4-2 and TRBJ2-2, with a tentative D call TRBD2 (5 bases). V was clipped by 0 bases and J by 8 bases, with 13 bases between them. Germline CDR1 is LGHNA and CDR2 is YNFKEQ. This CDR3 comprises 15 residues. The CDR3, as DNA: TGTGCCAGCAGCCAAGATAAGAGGGCTCGGGGGGAGCTGTTTTTT. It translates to CASSQDKRARGELFF.

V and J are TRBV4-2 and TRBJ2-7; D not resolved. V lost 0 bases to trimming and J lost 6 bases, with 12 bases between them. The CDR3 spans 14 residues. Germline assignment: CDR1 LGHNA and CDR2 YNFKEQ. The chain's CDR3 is CASSQEQLEAEQYF. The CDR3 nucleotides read TGTGCCAGCAGCCAAGAACAGTTGGAAGCCGAGCAGTACTTC.

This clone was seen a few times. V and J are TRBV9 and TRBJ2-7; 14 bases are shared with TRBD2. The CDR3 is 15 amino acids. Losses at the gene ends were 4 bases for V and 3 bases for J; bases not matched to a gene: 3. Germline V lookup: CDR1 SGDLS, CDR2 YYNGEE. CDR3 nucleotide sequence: TGTGCCAGCAGCTACGGGACTAGCGGGAGCTACGAGCAGTACTTC. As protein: CASSYGTSGSYEQYF.

In DNA form, the CDR3 reads TGCGCCAGCAGCCCAGTCGCGGAGACTTACAATGAGCAGTTCTTC. This codes for CASSPVAETYNEQFF. This chain joins TRBV5-1 and TRBJ2-1; unclear D gene. CDR3 length: 15 residues. The germline V gene encodes CDR1 SGHRS and CDR2 YFSETQ. Between the trimmed V and J ends, which lost 4 bases and 4 bases, there was a span of 15 bases.

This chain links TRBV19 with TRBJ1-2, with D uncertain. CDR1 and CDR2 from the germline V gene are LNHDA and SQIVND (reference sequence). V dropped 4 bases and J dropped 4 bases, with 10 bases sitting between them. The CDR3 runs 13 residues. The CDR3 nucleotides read TGTGCCAGTAGTAATCCGATAGCCTATGGCTACACCTTC. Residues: CASSNPIAYGYTF.

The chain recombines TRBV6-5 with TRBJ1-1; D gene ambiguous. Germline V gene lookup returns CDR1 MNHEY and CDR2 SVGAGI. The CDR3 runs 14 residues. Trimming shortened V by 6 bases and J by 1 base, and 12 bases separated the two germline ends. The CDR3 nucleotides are TGTGCCAGCAGATTCAACACCGAGAACACTGAAGCTTTCTTT. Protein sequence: CASRFNTENTEAFF.

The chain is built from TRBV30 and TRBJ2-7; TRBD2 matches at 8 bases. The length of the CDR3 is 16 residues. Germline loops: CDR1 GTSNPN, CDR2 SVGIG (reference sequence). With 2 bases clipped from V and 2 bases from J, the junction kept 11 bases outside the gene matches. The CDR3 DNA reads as TGTGCCTGGAGTTTAGCGGGATCACCATTCGCCTACGAGCAGTACTTC. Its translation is CAWSLAGSPFAYEQYF.

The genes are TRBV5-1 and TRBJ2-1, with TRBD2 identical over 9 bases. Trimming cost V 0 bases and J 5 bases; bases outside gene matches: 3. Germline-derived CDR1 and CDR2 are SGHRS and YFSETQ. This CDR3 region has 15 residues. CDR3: CASSLVVAGDNEQFF. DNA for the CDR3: TGCGCCAGCAGCTTGGTAGTAGCGGGAGACAATGAGCAGTTCTTC. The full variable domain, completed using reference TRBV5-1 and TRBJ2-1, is KAGVTQTPRYLIKTRGQQVTLSCSPISGHRSVSWYQQTPGQGLQFLFEYFSETQRNKGNFPGRFSGRQFSNSRSEMNVSTLELGDSALYLCASSLVVAGDNEQFFGPGTRLTVL.

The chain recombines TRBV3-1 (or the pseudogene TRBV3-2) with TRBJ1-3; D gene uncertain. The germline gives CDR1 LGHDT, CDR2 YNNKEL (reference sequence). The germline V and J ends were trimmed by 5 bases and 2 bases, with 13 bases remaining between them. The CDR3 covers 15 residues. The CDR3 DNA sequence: TGTGCCAGCAGCACCTCCCCCGGTACTGGAAACACCATATATTTT. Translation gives CASSTSPGTGNTIYF.

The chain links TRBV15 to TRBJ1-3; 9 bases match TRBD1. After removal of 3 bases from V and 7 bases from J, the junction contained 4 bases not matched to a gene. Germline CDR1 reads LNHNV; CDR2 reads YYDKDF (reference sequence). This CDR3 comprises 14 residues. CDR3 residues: CATSRRGQGNTIYF. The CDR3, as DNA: TGTGCCACCAGCAGGCGAGGACAGGGGAACACCATATATTTT.